This TCR beta chain appears in the sequencing data of a study of preoperative IRX-2 immunotherapy in early breast cancer. The CDR3 has 16 residues. CDR1 is SGHRS and CDR2 is YFSETQ in the germline V gene. The ends were cut back, 5 bases at V and 0 bases at J, with 15 bases in the middle. Noted treatment: preoperative locoregional IRX-2 cytokine immunotherapy. This phase Ib study tested locoregional IRX-2 cytokine immunotherapy given before surgery. Assay: immunoSEQ multiplex PCR; the TCRdb copy retains only in-frame clones and omits some. Here the sample spans tens of thousands of clones, 95% being singletons.

This TCR was sampled from a human donor with breast cancer. The specimen comprised tumor tissue, sampled after IRX-2 immunotherapy. The V and J genes are TRBV5-1 and TRBJ2-1; D gene ambiguous. The DNA of the CDR3 is TGCGCCAGCAGAAATCAGGTTCTTAGCTCCTACAATGAGCAGTTCTTC. Translating gives CASRNQVLSSYNEQFF.